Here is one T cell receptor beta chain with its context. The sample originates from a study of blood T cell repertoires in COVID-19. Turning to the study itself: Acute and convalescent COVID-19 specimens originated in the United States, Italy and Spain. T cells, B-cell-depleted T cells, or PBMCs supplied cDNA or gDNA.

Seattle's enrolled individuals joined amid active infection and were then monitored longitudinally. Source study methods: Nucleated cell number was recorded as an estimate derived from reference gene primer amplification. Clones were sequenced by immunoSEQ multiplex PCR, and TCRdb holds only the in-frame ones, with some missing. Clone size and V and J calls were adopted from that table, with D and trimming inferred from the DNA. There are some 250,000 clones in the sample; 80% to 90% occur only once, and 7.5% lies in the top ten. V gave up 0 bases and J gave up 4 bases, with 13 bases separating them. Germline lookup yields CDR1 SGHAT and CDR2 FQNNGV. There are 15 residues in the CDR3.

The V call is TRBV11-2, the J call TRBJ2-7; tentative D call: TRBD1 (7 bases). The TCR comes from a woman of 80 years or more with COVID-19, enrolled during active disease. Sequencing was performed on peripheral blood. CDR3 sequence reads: CASSLDPGGTYEQYF. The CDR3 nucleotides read TGTGCCAGCAGCTTAGACCCAGGGGGGACATACGAGCAGTACTTC.